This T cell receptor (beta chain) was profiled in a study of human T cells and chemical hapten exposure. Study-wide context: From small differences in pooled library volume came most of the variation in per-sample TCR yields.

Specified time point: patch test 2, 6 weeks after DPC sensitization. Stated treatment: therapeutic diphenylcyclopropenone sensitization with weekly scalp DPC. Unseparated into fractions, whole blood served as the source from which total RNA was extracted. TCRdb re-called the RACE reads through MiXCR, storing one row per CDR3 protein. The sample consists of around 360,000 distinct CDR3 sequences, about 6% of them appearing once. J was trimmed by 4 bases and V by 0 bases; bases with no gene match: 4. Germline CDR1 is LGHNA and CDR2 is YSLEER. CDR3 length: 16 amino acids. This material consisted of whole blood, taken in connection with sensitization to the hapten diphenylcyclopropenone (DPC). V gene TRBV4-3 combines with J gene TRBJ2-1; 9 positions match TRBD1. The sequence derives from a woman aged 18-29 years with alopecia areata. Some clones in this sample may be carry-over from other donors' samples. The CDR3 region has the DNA TGCGCCAGCAGCCAAGATGTGGGACAGGGTTACAATGAGCAGTTCTTC. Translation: CASSQDVGQGYNEQFF.